This T cell receptor (beta chain) was retrieved from a study of spatial heterogeneity in lung cancer. On the study more broadly: A unique TCR and UMI combination showed up more than ten times in raw reads, on average.

Time point of the sample: blood at routine non-recurrence follow-up after resection. Whole RNA was taken from tumor, nontumor lung or frozen PBMC; it was then sequenced unsorted. As regards this clonotype: Its matching antigen is unknown.

Single TCR cDNA molecules each had their own unique molecular identifier. Each CDR3 protein gets one entry after TCRdb re-called the 5' RACE reads with MiXCR. In the table there are 55,000 to 75,000 distinct CDR3 sequences, approximately 8.9% of which are singletons. Trimming took 0 bases from V and 8 from J, leaving 16 bases between them. CDR1 and CDR2 from the germline V gene are SGHDN and FVKESK. This CDR3 has 15 amino acids. General study findings and limits: TCRs found ubiquitously expanded in tumor appeared in blood more at resection than at follow-up.

The source material was PBMCs, sampled at follow-up. This TCR derives from a female donor with early-stage non-small cell lung cancer. The chain combines TRBV14 with TRBJ1-2; D unresolved. The chain's CDR3 is CASSQDWRSLSGYTF. The CDR3 region has the DNA TGTGCCAGCAGCCAAGATTGGAGGTCCCTATCCGGCTACACCTTC.